These 26 T cell receptor beta chains share one sample of origin, sequenced in a study of T cells after posttransplantation cyclophosphamide. Assay used: immunoSEQ multiplex PCR; TCRdb lists only in-frame clones, some missing. In the table there are around 66,000 clones, 90% to 95% of which are singletons. Sequenced sample: PBMCs. These receptors were collected from a woman aged 25 to 39 in good health and a related stem cell transplant donor.

This rearrangement joins TRBV27 to TRBJ2-1, with 8 bases identical to TRBD1. CDR3 size: 15 residues. V trimming: 3 bases; J trimming: 7 bases; junction bases outside the gene matches: 8. Germline CDR1 MNHEY, CDR2 SMNVEV (reference sequence). CDR3 nucleotides: TGTGCCAGCAGTTTTTGGGGACAGGCCTCGAATGAGCAGTTCTTC. This codes for CASSFWGQASNEQFF.

The rearrangement links TRBV6-8 to TRBJ2-5; D is perhaps TRBD1 (5 bases). The CDR3 has 11 residues. The germline V gene encodes CDR1 MNHGY and CDR2 SAAAGT. Trimming took 2 bases from V and 9 from J, leaving 7 bases between them. This CDR3 is CASSYIGAQYF. For the CDR3, the DNA is TGTGCCAGCAGTTACATAGGGGCCCAGTACTTC.

The chain links TRBV5-1 to TRBJ2-1, with 11 bases lining up with TRBD1. The germline V gene encodes CDR1 SGHRS and CDR2 YFSETQ. The CDR3 length is 16 residues. The V segment lost 3 bases and the J segment 4 bases; nucleotides outside the gene matches: 6. The CDR3 DNA follows: TGCGCCAGCAGCTCGGGCGGACAGGGGGCTTACAATGAGCAGTTCTTC. Encoded protein: CASSSGGQGAYNEQFF.

With regard to this clone: At the DNA level, this CDR3 is encoded by other sequences in the same sample as well. The chain carries TRBV18 and TRBJ1-2; possibly TRBD1 for D (5 bases). Germline loops: CDR1 KGHSH, CDR2 LQKENI. This CDR3 is 13 amino acids long. Trimming removed 3 bases at V and 2 bases at J, with 7 bases between. The CDR3 DNA reads as TGTGCCAGCTCACCGGGACCGAACTATGGCTACACCTTC. Residues: CASSPGPNYGYTF.

The chain combines TRBV6-5 with TRBJ2-5, with 12 bases aligning to TRBD2. Looked up from germline, CDR1 is MNHEY and CDR2 is SVGAGI. V lost 4 bases and J lost 5; bases outside the gene matches: 5. CDR3 length equals 15 residues. In DNA form, the CDR3 reads TGTGCCAGCAGTTTAAGACTAGCGGGGGACGAGACCCAGTACTTC. It encodes CASSLRLAGDETQYF.

The chain employs TRBV25-1 and TRBJ1-5; possibly TRBD1 for D (6 bases). The CDR3 has 14 amino acids. Trimming took off 2 bases at V and 1 base at J, with 6 bases between the two ends. CDR1 is MGHDK, CDR2 SYGVNS, per germline. DNA of the CDR3: TGTGCCAGCAGTGAAACAGGGAGCAATCAGCCCCAGCATTTT. It specifies CASSETGSNQPQHF.

In nucleotides, the CDR3 is TGTGCCAGCGGGTCTGGGGCCAACGTCCTGACTTTC. This translates into CASGSGANVLTF. The chain combines TRBV27 with TRBJ2-6; D remains ambiguous. The CDR3 runs 12 residues. The V and J ends lost 8 bases and 1 base respectively, with 3 bases between them. From germline, CDR1 is MNHEY and CDR2 SMNVEV (reference sequence).

The V gene is TRBV7-9, the J gene TRBJ2-7, with TRBD1 identical over 9 bases. Germline loops: CDR1 SEHNR, CDR2 FQNEAQ (reference sequence). V dropped 3 bases and J dropped 5; count of bases not matched to a gene: 5. The CDR3 sequence is 14 residues long. The CDR3 loop reads CASSLGGQGNEQYF. CDR3 DNA sequence: TGTGCCAGCAGCTTGGGGGGACAGGGAAACGAGCAGTACTTC. Full variable domain (rest looked up from reference TRBV7-9 and TRBJ2-7): DTGVSQNPRHKITKRGQNVTFRCDPISEHNRLYWYRQTLGQGPEFLTYFQNEAQLEKSRLLSDRFSAERPKGSFSTLEIQRTEQGDSAMYLCASSLGGQGNEQYFGPGTRLTVT.

This chain links TRBV30 with TRBJ2-6; tentatively, D is TRBD1 or TRBD2 (5 bases each). Germline lookup yields CDR1 GTSNPN and CDR2 SVGIG (reference sequence). The CDR3 spans 19 residues. With 0 bases removed from V and 0 bases from J, the gap between germline ends came to 18 bases. The CDR3 spells CAWSVFRARGSSGANVLTF. CDR3 in DNA: TGTGCCTGGAGTGTGTTCCGCGCGAGGGGATCCTCTGGGGCCAACGTCCTGACTTTC.

This sequence joins TRBV15 and TRBJ1-5; 8 bases line up with TRBD1. The CDR3 is 16 amino acids. V trimming: 5 bases; J trimming: 4 bases; junction bases outside the gene matches: 10. Germline CDR1 and CDR2: LNHNV and YYDKDF (reference sequence). The CDR3 DNA follows: TGTGCCACCAGCTGGGACAGGAGGGAGGAAAATCAGCCCCAGCATTTT. Translating gives CATSWDRREENQPQHF.

This chain uses TRBV7-8 with TRBJ2-2; 8 bases align to TRBD1. Germline V gives CDR1 SGHVS, CDR2 FQNEAQ. J was trimmed by 0 bases and V by 4 bases; bases with no gene match: 4. The length of the CDR3 is 16 residues. CDR3 sequence: CASSSLDRANTGELFF. DNA of the CDR3: TGTGCCAGCAGCTCTTTGGACAGGGCGAACACCGGGGAGCTGTTTTTT. The full variable domain, with the rest looked up from reference TRBV7-8 and TRBJ2-2, is GAGVSQSPRYKVAKRGQDVALRCDPISGHVSLFWYQQALGQGPEFLTYFQNEAQLDKSGLPSDRFFAERPEGSVSTLKIQRTQQEDSAVYLCASSSLDRANTGELFFGEGSRLTVL.

The chain carries TRBV18 and TRBJ1-1; TRBD1 might be the D (6 bases). CDR1 KGHSH and CDR2 LQKENI come from the germline V gene. V gave up 5 bases and J gave up 1 base, with 11 bases separating them. The length of the CDR3 is 14 residues. In DNA, the CDR3 is TGTGCCAGCTCAAACGGACAGAAGAACACTGAAGCTTTCTTT. Protein product: CASSNGQKNTEAFF.

This chain joins TRBV11-3 and TRBJ1-1, with TRBD1 identical over 7 bases. The CDR3 runs 14 residues. V lost 3 bases, J lost 4 bases, and 5 bases stayed unmatched. CDR1 is SGHNT, CDR2 YENEEA, per germline. The CDR3 region has the DNA TGTGCCAGCAGCTTTGGAGGGGGCTCCACTGAAGCTTTCTTT. Amino acids: CASSFGGGSTEAFF. Based on the CDR3 plus reference TRBV11-3 and TRBJ1-1, the full variable domain is EAGVVQSPRYKIIEKKQPVAFWCNPISGHNTLYWYLQNLGQGPELLIRYENEEAVDDSQLPKDRFSAERLKGVDSTLKIQPAELGDSAVYLCASSFGGGSTEAFFGQGTRLTVV.

The V call is TRBV2, the J call TRBJ2-7; 8 bases match TRBD1. The germline gives CDR1 SNHLY, CDR2 FYNNEI. V lost 7 bases to trimming and J lost 3 bases; unmatched junction nucleotides: 5. This CDR3 is built from 13 residues. This CDR3 is CASIPGTGYEQYF. The CDR3 coding sequence is TGTGCCAGCATTCCCGGGACAGGCTACGAGCAGTACTTC.

This chain links TRBV28 with TRBJ1-1; D not resolved. V was clipped by 10 bases and J by 5 bases, with 17 bases between them. The CDR3 has 13 amino acids. Germline assignment: CDR1 MDHEN and CDR2 SYDVKM. The CDR3 DNA reads TGTGCCACCAATACCCTTGTACGTACTGAAGCTTTCTTT. Amino acids: CATNTLVRTEAFF.

The V call is TRBV6-1, the J call TRBJ1-5; 8 bases line up with TRBD1. Germline V gene data show CDR1 as MNHNS and CDR2 as SASEGT. Trimming removed 4 bases from V and 5 bases from J; junction bases left unmatched: 4. This CDR3 is 14 amino acids long. The CDR3: CASSAQQGDQPQHF. CDR3 in DNA: TGTGCCAGCAGTGCCCAACAGGGGGATCAGCCCCAGCATTTT.

The chain carries TRBV4-3 and TRBJ1-2; 9 nucleotides match TRBD1. V was pared by 1 base and J by 4 bases, with 10 bases of the junction left unmatched. This CDR3 has 17 amino acids. Germline values: CDR1 LGHNA, CDR2 YSLEER. CDR3 amino acids: CASSQGSAQGAFYGYTF. The DNA for the CDR3 is TGCGCCAGCAGCCAAGGGTCGGCACAGGGGGCATTCTATGGCTACACCTTC.

The rearrangement links TRBV5-1 to TRBJ2-7; D is uncertain. The ends were cut back, 0 bases at V and 0 bases at J, with 10 bases in the middle. Germline V gene data show CDR1 as SGHRS and CDR2 as YFSETQ. The CDR3 length is 15 residues. The CDR3, as DNA: TGCGCCAGCAGCTTGGCCGGCCAGAGCTCCTACGAGCAGTACTTC. Translation: CASSLAGQSSYEQYF.

The genes are TRBV7-6 and TRBJ1-5; D is unclear. CDR1 and CDR2 (germline): SGHVS, FNYEAQ. V was clipped by 1 base and J by 2 bases, with 12 bases between them. CDR3 length equals 16 residues. The CDR3 coding sequence is TGTGCCAGCAGCTTAGGGTGCCTCTCGGGCAATCAGCCCCAGCATTTT. It translates to CASSLGCLSGNQPQHF.

The chain uses TRBV10-3 and TRBJ1-4; 9 bases align to TRBD1. CDR1 and CDR2 (germline): ENHRY, SYGVKD. The CDR3 consists of 15 residues. Trimming at V came to 3 bases and at J to 5 bases, leaving 4 bases not matched to a gene. This CDR3 reads CAISEFDRGNEKLFF. In nucleotides, the CDR3 is TGTGCCATCAGTGAATTTGACAGGGGGAATGAAAAACTGTTTTTT.

The chain employs TRBV12-2 and TRBJ2-3; TRBD1, as called in the table, went unchecked against the DNA. TRBV12-2 is designated a pseudogene. CDR3 length: 16 amino acids. The CDR3 reads CASRLEQGRRTDTQYF. The DNA for the CDR3 is TGTGCAAGTCGCTTAGAACAGGGGAGACGCACAGATACGCAGTATTTT.

The chain joins TRBV19 to TRBJ1-1, with 9 bases lining up with TRBD1. The germline CDR1 and CDR2 sequences are LNHDA and SQIVND (reference sequence). Losses at the gene ends were 5 bases for V and 4 bases for J; bases not matched to a gene: 11. The CDR3 loop spans 16 amino acids. The CDR3 sequence: CASSLTWGTGTTEAFF. CDR3 nucleotide sequence: TGTGCCAGTAGTCTCACTTGGGGGACAGGGACCACTGAAGCTTTCTTT.

The chain couples TRBV28 to TRBJ2-7; weak D call: TRBD1 (5 bases). This CDR3 is built from 14 residues. The germline CDR1 and CDR2 sequences are MDHEN and SYDVKM. Trimming shortened V by 11 bases and J by 2 bases, and 19 bases separated the two germline ends. The CDR3 sequence: CAARPQGFPYEQYF. CDR3 DNA sequence: TGTGCCGCCAGGCCCCAGGGTTTTCCCTACGAGCAGTACTTC.

A single count supports this clone. The rearrangement uses TRBV7-6 and TRBJ1-5, with 8 bases that match TRBD1. V trimming: 5 bases; J trimming: 5 bases; junction bases outside the gene matches: 11. There are 16 residues in the CDR3. Germline V gene lookup returns CDR1 SGHVS and CDR2 FNYEAQ. CDR3 protein: CASSPGWDRRDQPQHF. DNA for the CDR3: TGTGCCAGCAGCCCCGGGTGGGACAGGAGAGATCAGCCCCAGCATTTT.

The rearrangement uses TRBV9 and TRBJ2-3; D may be TRBD1 or TRBD2 (5 bases each). CDR1 SGDLS and CDR2 YYNGEE come from the germline V gene. V was trimmed by 0 bases and J by 3 bases, leaving 11 bases between them. The CDR3 totals 15 residues. CDR3 nucleotide sequence: TGTGCCAGCAGCGTAGCTACGGGGCGTACAGATACGCAGTATTTT. Translating it yields CASSVATGRTDTQYF.

The table lists this clone with a count of one. The V and J genes are TRBV4-2 and TRBJ1-4; possibly TRBD1 for D (5 bases). The V end was cut by 0 bases, the J end by 7 bases, with 9 bases between. CDR1 is LGHNA, CDR2 YNFKEQ, per germline. The CDR3 loop spans 14 amino acids. The CDR3 reads CASSQERGTEKLFF. For the CDR3, the DNA is TGTGCCAGCAGCCAAGAAAGGGGTACTGAAAAACTGTTTTTT.